This section outlines one T cell receptor (beta chain) sequence together with its context. Its antigen is currently unknown. These data belong to a study of identical twins. Whole-study findings and limits: Cross-sectional statistical analysis was relied on for the conclusions, without the same donors being followed. A lower insertion count was a feature of abundant cord blood beta clonotypes, with no such feature in memory repertoires.

CDR1 is MNHNY and CDR2 is SVGAGI in the germline V gene (reference sequence). There are 13 residues in the CDR3. The junction had 9 bases not matched to a gene; V was cut back by 10 bases and J by 6 bases. TCRdb analysed the 5' RACE reads with MiXCR anew, one entry per CDR3 protein. The table includes about 470,000 distinct CDR3 sequences, 24% detected once. The data were also submitted as part of a second study, on T cells expressing NK-cell markers. That work states: Sorted CD3+CD56-NKG2C+, CD3+CD56+NKG2C- and CD3+CD56+NKG2C+ T cells were the source of the TCR beta repertoires. The contribution of dominant NKG2C+ clonotypes to CD8+ T cells in roughly six donors was about 1.0-7.5%.

The sequenced sample consisted of CD4+ T cells sorted from blood. This clonotype originated in a young woman in good health. The rearrangement links TRBV6-6 to TRBJ2-3; 8 positions match TRBD2. The CDR3 is CATRLAGWDTQYF. As DNA, the CDR3 is TGTGCCACAAGGTTAGCGGGATGGGATACGCAGTATTTT.